This T cell receptor beta chain was sequenced in a study of T cell clonality in common variable immunodeficiency. This clone was observed many times. The read ends 3 residues shy of where the CDR3 ends; the end is completed using the germline J gene. This sample also contains other DNA sequences that code for the same CDR3. V shed 3 bases and J shed 0 bases, with 7 bases lying between them. The CDR3 is 14 amino acids. Germline V gene data show CDR1 as LNHDA and CDR2 as SQIVND (reference sequence). Only in-frame clones appear in the TCRdb table, and some are missing; sequencing was by immunoSEQ multiplex PCR. The data show tens of thousands of clones, with none appearing a single time.

The specimen sequenced was peripheral blood mononuclear cells. The TCR was taken from a person aged 18-70 years in good health. This sequence joins TRBV19 and TRBJ2-3; D uncertain. CDR3 DNA, as far as it was read: TGTGCCAGTAGTATTGACGGGAGCACAGATACG. Amino acids: CASSIDGSTDT. The entire CDR3 is CASSIDGSTDTQYF.